Sequencing of this TCR beta chain was carried out in a study of T cell responses to AZD1222 COVID-19 vaccine. Points from the study as a whole: Sampled repertoires all dated from after the peak T cell response.

Only in-frame clones appear in the TCRdb table, and some are missing; sequencing was by immunoSEQ multiplex PCR. This table has about 140,000 clones, around 92% appearing once. To note about this clone: What it binds is unknown.

Specimen: peripheral blood, collected on day 0 of AZD1222 vaccination. The receptor comes from an adult in good health.

The CDR3 loop reads CASSLAAFKAAATNEKLFF. Here the CDR3 DNA reads TGTGCCAGCAGCTTAGCGGCGTTTAAGGCAGCCGCAACTAATGAAAAACTGTTTTTT. V gene TRBV7-9 combines with J gene TRBJ1-4; D is unclear. The CDR3 is 19 residues long. The germline V and J ends were trimmed by 0 bases and 0 bases, with 17 bases remaining between them. Germline V gene lookup returns CDR1 SEHNR and CDR2 FQNEAQ (reference sequence).